This TCR beta chain was found in a study of cytomegalovirus exposure and HLA in healthy donors. Amplification used 60 Vbeta primers and 13 Jbeta primers. The table came from immunoSEQ multiplex PCR; TCRdb's copy has only in-frame clones and leaves some out. The table has around 300,000 clones, around two thirds seen once. CDR3 length: 15 amino acids. Germline CDR1 MNHNS, CDR2 SASEGT. V was cut by 1 base and J by 3 bases, with 13 bases left in between. The rearrangement links TRBV6-1 to TRBJ2-7; no firm D call. The source material was PBMCs. This receptor was obtained from a female donor in good health and CMV-seronegative. The CDR3 region is CASSEGPAISYEQYF. DNA for the CDR3: TGTGCCAGCAGTGAAGGCCCAGCGATCAGCTACGAGCAGTACTTC.